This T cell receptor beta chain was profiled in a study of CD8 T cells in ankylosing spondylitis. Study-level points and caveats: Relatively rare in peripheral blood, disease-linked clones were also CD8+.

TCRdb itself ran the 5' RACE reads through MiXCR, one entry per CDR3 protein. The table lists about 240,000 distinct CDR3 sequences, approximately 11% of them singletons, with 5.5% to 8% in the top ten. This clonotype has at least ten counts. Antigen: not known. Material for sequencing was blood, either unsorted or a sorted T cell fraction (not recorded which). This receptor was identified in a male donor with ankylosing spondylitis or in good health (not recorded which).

The CDR3 coding sequence is TGTGCCAGCAGCCGTGACCGAGATGGAAGGGACAATGAGCAGTTCTTC. Translation gives CASSRDRDGRDNEQFF. This sequence joins TRBV21-1 and TRBJ2-1. TRBV21-1 is a pseudogene locus. This CDR3 is 16 amino acids long.